This T cell receptor beta chain was profiled in a study of vaccination and CD4 T cells after COVID-19. At the level of the study: Overlapping peptides of the spike proteins of SARS-CoV-2, HCoV-NL63, HCoV-OC43 and HCoV-229E were used for cell stimulation. Each control was exposed to a CEFX pool, an HIV-1 Nef pool, or no peptide at all.

Details on this clonotype: Its cognate antigen is unknown.

The Oncomine TCR Beta short-read assay was applied to DNA of cultured CD4+ T cells. TCRdb reanalysed the PCR reads using MiXCR and keeps one entry per CDR3 protein. The sample lists some 12,000 distinct CDR3 sequences; roughly 77% were seen once. The CDR3 consists of 14 residues. V was pared by 4 bases and J by 8 bases, with 17 bases between. Per germline, CDR1 SNHLY and CDR2 FYNNEI. Treatment meaning: roughly nine-day PBMC culture with coronavirus spike peptide pools or control peptides (ViraFEST assay). V and J are TRBV2 and TRBJ1-1; possible D gene TRBD1, 6 bases. The source of this sequence is a human donor who had recovered from COVID-19. The specimen sequenced was CD4+ T cells from blood, cultured in vitro. CDR3 in amino acids: CASSVEGEGAEAFF. Here the CDR3 DNA reads TGTGCCAGCAGTGTTGAGGGGGAAGGGGCGGAAGCTTTCTTT.